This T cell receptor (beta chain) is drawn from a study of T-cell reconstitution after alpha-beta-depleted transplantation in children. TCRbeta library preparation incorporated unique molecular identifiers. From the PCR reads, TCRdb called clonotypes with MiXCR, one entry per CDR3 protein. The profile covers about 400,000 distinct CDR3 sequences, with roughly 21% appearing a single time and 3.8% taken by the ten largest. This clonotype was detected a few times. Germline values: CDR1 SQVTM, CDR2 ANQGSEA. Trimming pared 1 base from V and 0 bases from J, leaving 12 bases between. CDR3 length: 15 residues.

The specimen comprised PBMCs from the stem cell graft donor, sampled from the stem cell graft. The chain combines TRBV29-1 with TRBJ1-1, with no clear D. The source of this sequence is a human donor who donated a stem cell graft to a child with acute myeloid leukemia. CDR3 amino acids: CSVEVSRDLNTEAFF. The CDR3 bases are TGCAGCGTTGAAGTTTCGAGGGATTTGAACACTGAAGCTTTCTTT.